These T cell receptor beta chains were read from a single sample in a study of vaccination and CD4 T cells after COVID-19. TCRdb itself ran the PCR reads through MiXCR, one entry per CDR3 protein. Of 4,600 or so distinct CDR3 sequences in the sample, approximately 47% were seen once. The antigens for these receptors are not known. Input material: CD4+ T cells from blood, cultured in vitro. Every receptor here comes from a human donor who had recovered from COVID-19. CDR3s include the opening cysteine and the closing phenylalanine or tryptophan. Each record gives: D gene, V gene, CDR3 protein. A D gene is named only where the DNA matches it firmly.

NA TRBV7-9 CASSLGRADSGNTIYF
NA TRBV20-1 CSAGNSGYEQYF
NA TRBV7-8 CASSLAYRGPQYF
NA TRBV7-8 CASSLGQGWSNQPQHF
NA TRBV7-9 CASSLAPDGAYGYTF
TRBD2 TRBV7-6 CASSNRAGQPLYEQFF
NA TRBV5-4 CASSPLPTGRSPLHF
TRBD2 TRBV5-1 CASSSVLANNEQFF
NA TRBV23-1 CASSPILPGGGEVLDTQYF
NA TRBV2 CASSVGTGELFF
NA TRBV21-1 CASTIYWGTQYF
TRBD2 TRBV11-2 CASSEGLVSYEQYF
NA TRBV7-9 CASKTAGGMETQYF
NA TRBV2 CASSFVGQGGSGYTF
TRBD2 TRBV20-1 CSARVLAGVIYEQYF
TRBD1 TRBV10-3 CAISDGDRGNQPQHF
NA TRBV20-1 CSAYGTTILSYTF
NA TRBV20-1 CSAFRGGDTEAFF
NA TRBV30 CAWMSYTEAFF
TRBD1 TRBV12-3/TRBV12-4 CASSLHFGTANSPLHF
TRBD2 TRBV20-1 CSAIPTSGSGHNEQFF
NA TRBV6-5 CASSYSEGWTTEAFF
TRBD1 TRBV2 CASSAGQGFAEAFF